Sequencing of this T cell receptor beta chain was carried out in a study of blood T cell repertoires in COVID-19. This CDR3 is built from 18 residues. With V trimmed by 4 bases and J by 3 bases, 15 bases remained unmatched. The germline V gene has CDR1 WNHNN and CDR2 SYGVQD (reference sequence). As originally analysed: By means of reference gene primer amplification, nucleated cell counts were estimated. Only in-frame clones appear in the TCRdb table, and some are missing; sequencing was by immunoSEQ multiplex PCR. V, J and clone size were drawn from that table, and D and trimming were deduced from the DNA. The sample yields about 480,000 clones, approximately 87% seen once. The participants were between about 18 and 90 years old and came from fewer than 25 US areas. Clinical histories supplied by participants themselves formed the basis of cohort assignment. Either two negative PCRs, clearance, or symptom resolution qualified Cohort 3 donors as recovered.

The sequencing input was PBMCs or T cells enriched from blood (not recorded which). The chain joins TRBV10-1 to TRBJ2-3; 8 nucleotides agree with TRBD1. The clonotype originates from a woman aged 35 to 49 who had recovered from COVID-19. CDR3 nucleotide sequence: TGCGCCAGCAGTGTCCCGGGACAGGCGGGGAGTTTGACAGATACGCAGTATTTT. Protein: CASSVPGQAGSLTDTQYF.